The 11 T cell receptor beta chains below come from one sample, sequenced in a study of blood T cells in healthy people across ages. Primers used in a second PCR of about 7 to 12 cycles were a sample-barcoded 5' primer and a J-beta primer mix. TCRdb re-called the 5' RACE reads through MiXCR, storing one row per CDR3 protein. The repertoire holds over 950,000 distinct CDR3 sequences, with approximately 50% as singletons. The sample was blood. The source of these receptors is a woman aged 55-70 years in good health.

The chain uses TRBV6-1 and TRBJ2-5; D may be TRBD1 (7 bases). TRBJ2-7 matches the DNA end more closely, so the J call is doubtful. The CDR3 runs to 16 residues. CDR1 is MNHNS, CDR2 SASEGT, per germline. The CDR3 DNA sequence: TGTGCCAGCACTATTTACCGTGGAGGGGGCAACTACGAGCAGTACTTC. Translating it yields CASTIYRGGGNYEQYF.

This clonotype was detected only a few times. This chain connects TRBV27 to TRBJ2-1; a weak D match, TRBD1 (6 bases). CDR3 size: 15 residues. Germline values: CDR1 MNHEY, CDR2 SMNVEV (reference sequence). V was shortened by 6 bases and J by 0 bases, with 12 bases between the two germline ends. For the CDR3, the DNA is TGTGCCAGCAGCAAGGACAGTCTCTCCTACAATGAGCAGTTCTTC. The encoded protein is CASSKDSLSYNEQFF.

This clonotype has more than one count but fewer than ten. The V call is TRBV6-5, the J call TRBJ2-4; 7 bases line up with TRBD1. Trimming cost V 5 bases and J 13 bases; bases outside gene matches: 20. The V gene's germline CDR1 is MNHEY and CDR2 SVGAGI. CDR3 length: 16 residues. The CDR3 here is CASSPSGGEVPHQQYF. The CDR3 coding sequence is TGTGCCAGCAGTCCGTCAGGGGGAGAGGTCCCTCACCAGCAGTACTTC.

V and J are TRBV9 and TRBJ2-5, with D perhaps given as TRBD1 or TRBD2 (5 bases each). The germline gives CDR1 SGDLS, CDR2 YYNGEE. CDR3 length: 15 amino acids. The V and J ends lost 5 bases and 4 bases respectively, with 18 bases between them. The DNA for the CDR3 is TGTGCCAGCAGTGGGGACGGCGCGGGTGGAGAGACCCAGTACTTC. Encoded protein: CASSGDGAGGETQYF.

This clonotype has just a few counts. This chain uses TRBV12-3 or TRBV12-4 with TRBJ1-5; no clear D. The germline V and J ends were trimmed by 1 base and 0 bases, with 10 bases remaining between them. This CDR3 comprises 16 residues. CDR3 loop: CASSLESVYSNQPQHF. The DNA for the CDR3 is TGTGCCAGCAGTTTAGAATCAGTGTATAGCAATCAGCCCCAGCATTTT.

This clonotype was seen only once. The V call is TRBV6-5, the J call TRBJ1-5; tentative D call: TRBD1 (5 bases). Trimming removed 10 bases at V and 3 bases at J, with 13 bases between. From germline, CDR1 is MNHEY and CDR2 SVGAGI. The CDR3 extends over 13 amino acids. The CDR3 sequence: CAISRGTNQPQHF. CDR3 bases: TGTGCCATCTCCCGGGGCACCAATCAGCCCCAGCATTTT.

This clonotype has only a few counts. The chain employs TRBV6-6 and TRBJ1-1; D uncertain. V lost 2 bases and J 5 bases, leaving 6 bases between the germline ends. Per the germline V gene, CDR1 is MNHNY and CDR2 is SVGAGI (reference sequence). The CDR3 consists of 12 residues. The CDR3 is CASSYDKTEAFF. The DNA for the CDR3 is TGTGCCAGCAGTTACGACAAGACTGAAGCTTTCTTT.

The V call is TRBV7-6, the J call TRBJ1-4; D not certain. Germline loops: CDR1 SGHVS, CDR2 FNYEAQ. The CDR3 extends over 16 amino acids. V lost 1 base and J 4 bases, leaving 13 bases between the germline ends. The CDR3 DNA reads as TGTGCCAGCAGCTTAGGGGTCGGACCTCTTAATGAAAAACTGTTTTTT. It encodes CASSLGVGPLNEKLFF.

The rearrangement links TRBV4-1 to TRBJ2-3; D gene ambiguous. Germline V gene data show CDR1 as MGHRA and CDR2 as YSYEKL. V dropped 0 bases and J dropped 3 bases, with 16 bases sitting between them. CDR3 length: 17 amino acids. CDR3 nucleotide sequence: TGCGCCAGCAGCCAAGATTTACGACCCAAATCGACAGATACGCAGTATTTT. It encodes CASSQDLRPKSTDTQYF.

This clonotype was counted a few times. The rearrangement links TRBV7-2 to TRBJ2-4, with D maybe TRBD2 (6 bases). CDR3 size: 15 residues. In germline, CDR1 is SGHTA, CDR2 FQGNSA. Between the trimmed V and J ends, which lost 1 base and 4 bases, there was a span of 11 bases. The CDR3 bases are TGTGCCAGCAGCTTAGTTACGGGAGTTAAAAACATTCAGTACTTC. Protein: CASSLVTGVKNIQYF. The entire variable domain, with the rest obtained from reference TRBV7-2 and TRBJ2-4, is as follows: GAGVSQSPSNKVTEKGKDVELRCDPISGHTALYWYRQSLGQGLEFLIYFQGNSAPDKSGLPSDRFSAERTGGSVSTLTIQRTQQEDSAVYLCASSLVTGVKNIQYFGAGTRLSVL.

V gene TRBV20-1 combines with J gene TRBJ2-1; 7 bases are shared with TRBD2. This CDR3 has 15 amino acids. Germline loops: CDR1 DFQATT, CDR2 SNEGSKA (reference sequence). The junction had 9 bases not matched to a gene; V was cut back by 3 bases and J by 4 bases. The CDR3 region is CSASYSGTNYNEQFF. CDR3 coding DNA: TGCAGTGCTAGCTACTCCGGGACTAATTACAATGAGCAGTTCTTC.